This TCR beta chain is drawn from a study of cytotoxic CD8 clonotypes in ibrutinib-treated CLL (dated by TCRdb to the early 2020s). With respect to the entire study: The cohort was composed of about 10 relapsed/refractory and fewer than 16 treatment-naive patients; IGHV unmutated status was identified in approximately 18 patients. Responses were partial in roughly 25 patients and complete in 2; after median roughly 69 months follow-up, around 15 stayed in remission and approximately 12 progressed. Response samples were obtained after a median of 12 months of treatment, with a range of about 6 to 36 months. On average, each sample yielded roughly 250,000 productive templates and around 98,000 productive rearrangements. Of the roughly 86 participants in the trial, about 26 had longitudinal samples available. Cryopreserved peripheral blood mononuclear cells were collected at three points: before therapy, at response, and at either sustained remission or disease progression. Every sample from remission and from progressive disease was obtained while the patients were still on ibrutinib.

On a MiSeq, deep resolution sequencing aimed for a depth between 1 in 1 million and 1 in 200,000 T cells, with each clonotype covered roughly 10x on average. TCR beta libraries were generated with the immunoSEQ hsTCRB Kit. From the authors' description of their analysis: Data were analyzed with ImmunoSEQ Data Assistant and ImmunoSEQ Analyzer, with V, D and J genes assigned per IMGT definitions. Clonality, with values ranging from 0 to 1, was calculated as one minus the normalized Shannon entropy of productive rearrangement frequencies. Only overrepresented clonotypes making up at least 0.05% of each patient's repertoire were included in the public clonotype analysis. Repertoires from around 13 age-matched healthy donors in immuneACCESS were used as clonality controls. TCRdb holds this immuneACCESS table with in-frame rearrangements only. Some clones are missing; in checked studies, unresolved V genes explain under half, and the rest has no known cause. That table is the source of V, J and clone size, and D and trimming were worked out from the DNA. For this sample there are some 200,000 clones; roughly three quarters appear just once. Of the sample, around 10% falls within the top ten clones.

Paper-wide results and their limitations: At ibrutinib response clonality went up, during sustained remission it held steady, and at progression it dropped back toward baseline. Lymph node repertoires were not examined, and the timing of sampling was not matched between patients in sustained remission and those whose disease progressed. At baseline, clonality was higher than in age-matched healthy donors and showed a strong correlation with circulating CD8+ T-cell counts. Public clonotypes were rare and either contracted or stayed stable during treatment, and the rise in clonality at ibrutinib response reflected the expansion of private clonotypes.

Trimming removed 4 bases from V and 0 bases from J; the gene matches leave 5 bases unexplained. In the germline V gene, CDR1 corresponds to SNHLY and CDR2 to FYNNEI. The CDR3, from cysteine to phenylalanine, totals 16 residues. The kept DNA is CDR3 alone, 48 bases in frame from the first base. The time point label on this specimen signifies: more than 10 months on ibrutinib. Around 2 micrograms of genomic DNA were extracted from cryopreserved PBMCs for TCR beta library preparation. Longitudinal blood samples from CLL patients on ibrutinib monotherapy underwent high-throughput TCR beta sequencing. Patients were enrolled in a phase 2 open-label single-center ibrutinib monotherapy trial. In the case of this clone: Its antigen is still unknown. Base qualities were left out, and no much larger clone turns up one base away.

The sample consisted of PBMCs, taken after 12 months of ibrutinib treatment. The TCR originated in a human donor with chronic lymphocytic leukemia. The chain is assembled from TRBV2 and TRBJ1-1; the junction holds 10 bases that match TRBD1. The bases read TGTGCCAGCAGTGCTCGACAGGGGGCCATGAACACTGAAGCTTTCTTT. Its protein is CASSARQGAMNTEAFF.